The 30 T cell receptor beta chains in this list originate from one sample, sequenced in a study of T cell responses to AZD1222 COVID-19 vaccine (dated by TCRdb to about 2021). The method was the immunoSEQ multiplex PCR assay. TCRdb mirrors the immuneACCESS table, restricted to in-frame sequences. Some clones are absent from its copies; in checked studies, under half trace to an unresolved V gene, and the reason for the others is unknown. This sample has approximately 190,000 clones in its table, and roughly 90% of those were observed once. More than 0.75% of the sample comes from the top ten. Taken with the paper, the label for time point translates to: baseline before first vaccination. Here the sequenced sample was peripheral blood, taken on day 0 of AZD1222 vaccination. The receptor source for this set is an adult in good health.

The rearrangement uses TRBV6-5 and TRBJ2-7; the match to TRBD1 covers 9 bases. Germline CDR1 reads MNHEY; CDR2 reads SVGAGI. Trimming at V came to 6 bases and at J to 2 bases, leaving 5 bases not matched to a gene. The CDR3 contains 14 residues. The CDR3 loop is CASSIQGATYEQYF. The DNA of the CDR3 is TGTGCCAGCAGCATACAGGGGGCAACCTACGAGCAGTACTTC.

The table lists this clone with a few counts. V usage is TRBV9 and J usage is TRBJ1-2, with D unclear. The germline V and J ends were trimmed by 6 bases and 5 bases, with 14 bases remaining between them. Germline CDR1 reads SGDLS; CDR2 reads YYNGEE. There are 13 residues in the CDR3. CDR3 in amino acids: CASTTDQPYGYTF. The CDR3 DNA reads TGTGCCAGCACAACAGACCAACCGTATGGCTACACCTTC.

This chain uses TRBV7-2 with TRBJ2-7; TRBD1 matches 7 bases. The germline V gene encodes CDR1 SGHTA and CDR2 FQGNSA. V dropped 3 bases and J dropped 2; count of bases not matched to a gene: 4. This CDR3 contains 14 residues. CDR3 in DNA: TGTGCCAGCAGCTTGAGACAGGGCCCCTACGAGCAGTACTTC. It translates to CASSLRQGPYEQYF.

This clone appeared once. The chain employs TRBV9 and TRBJ2-3, with D unresolved. The CDR3 runs to 15 residues. The V and J ends lost 0 bases and 2 bases respectively, with 10 bases between them. Looked up from germline, CDR1 is SGDLS and CDR2 is YYNGEE. The CDR3 spells CASSVARAATDTQYF. The DNA of the CDR3 is TGTGCCAGCAGCGTAGCTCGGGCAGCCACAGATACGCAGTATTTT.

The V gene is TRBV4-1, the J gene TRBJ1-4; the D is unclear. Germline loops: CDR1 MGHRA, CDR2 YSYEKL. The CDR3 runs 15 residues. Trimming took 5 bases from V and 2 from J, leaving 12 bases between them. CDR3 in amino acids: CASSSFMLTNEKLFF. In nucleotides, the CDR3 is TGCGCCAGCAGCTCCTTCATGCTTACTAATGAAAAACTGTTTTTT.

The chain links TRBV28 to TRBJ1-3; TRBD1 matches at 7 bases. J lost 2 bases, V lost 4 bases, and 5 bases had no gene match. In germline, CDR1 is MDHEN, CDR2 SYDVKM. The CDR3 covers 15 residues. The CDR3 sequence: CASSSDRAPGNTIYF. The CDR3 region has the DNA TGTGCCAGCAGTTCAGACAGGGCGCCTGGAAACACCATATATTTT. Full variable domain (remainder filled in from reference TRBV28 and TRBJ1-3): DVKVTQSSRYLVKRTGEKVFLECVQDMDHENMFWYRQDPGLGLRLIYFSYDVKMKEKGDIPEGYSVSREKKERFSLILESASTNQTSMYLCASSSDRAPGNTIYFGEGSWLTVV.

This chain uses TRBV27 with TRBJ1-1, with 9 positions matching TRBD1. V lost 6 bases and J lost 4; bases outside the gene matches: 9. This CDR3 has 15 residues. Germline-derived CDR1 and CDR2 are MNHEY and SMNVEV (reference sequence). CDR3 protein: CASRSGTGYGTEAFF. CDR3 sequence (DNA): TGTGCCAGCAGGTCCGGGACAGGGTACGGCACTGAAGCTTTCTTT.

The CDR3 is CASSPLPGNTEAFF. CDR3 sequence (DNA): TGTGCCAGCAGCCCCCTTCCGGGGAACACTGAAGCTTTCTTT. The chain has TRBV9 and TRBJ1-1; D unresolved. V dropped 4 bases and J dropped 1 base, with 11 bases sitting between them. The germline CDR1 and CDR2 sequences are SGDLS and YYNGEE. This CDR3 comprises 14 residues.

The table lists this clone with a few counts. The rearrangement uses TRBV28 and TRBJ1-2; 7 bases are shared with TRBD1. V dropped 5 bases and J dropped 14; count of bases not matched to a gene: 14. Germline assignment: CDR1 MDHEN and CDR2 SYDVKM. This CDR3 region has 13 residues. CDR3 loop: CASSPRTGRLGTF. CDR3 sequence (DNA): TGTGCCAGCAGTCCACGGACAGGCCGGCTAGGAACCTTC.

The chain uses TRBV7-7 and TRBJ2-7, with a weak D call TRBD2 (6 bases). Per the germline V gene, CDR1 is SSHAT and CDR2 is FNYEAQ (reference sequence). Trimming removed 0 bases at V and 0 bases at J, with 9 bases between. The CDR3 runs 15 residues. CDR3 amino acids: CASSLAVGSSYEQYF. The CDR3 coding sequence is TGTGCCAGCAGCTTAGCCGTCGGGAGCTCCTACGAGCAGTACTTC. Using reference TRBV7-7 and TRBJ2-7 for the parts outside the CDR3, the full variable domain is GAGVSQSPRYKVTKRGQDVTLRCDPISSHATLYWYQQALGQGPEFLTYFNYEAQPDKSGLPSDRFSAERPEGSISTLTIQRTEQRDSAMYRCASSLAVGSSYEQYFGPGTRLTVT.

The chain carries TRBV5-5 and TRBJ1-1, with D hard to call. From germline, CDR1 is SGHKS and CDR2 YYEKEE (reference sequence). The CDR3 sequence is 15 residues long. V was cut by 4 bases and J by 2 bases, with 15 bases left in between. CDR3 sequence reads: CASSLSGSINTEAFF. The CDR3 DNA reads as TGTGCCAGCAGCCTTTCCGGGTCAATCAACACTGAAGCTTTCTTT.

The chain links TRBV7-2 to TRBJ1-2; 7 nucleotides agree with TRBD1. J gave up 7 bases and V 2 bases, and 4 bases lay outside the gene matches. Germline V gives CDR1 SGHTA, CDR2 FQGNSA. The CDR3 length is 13 residues. The CDR3 here is CASSLQTGVGYTF. CDR3 nucleotides: TGTGCCAGCAGCTTACAAACAGGGGTTGGCTACACCTTC.

The chain couples TRBV11-2 to TRBJ2-4, with D uncertain. The CDR3 extends over 15 amino acids. CDR1 and CDR2 from the germline V gene are SGHAT and FQNNGV. The V end was cut by 0 bases, the J end by 0 bases, with 6 bases between. CDR3 DNA: TGTGCCAGCAGCTTAGACCTACTAGCCAAAAACATTCAGTACTTC. As protein: CASSLDLLAKNIQYF.

The chain employs TRBV20-1 and TRBJ2-4; no firm D call. V shed 3 bases and J shed 16 bases, with 10 bases lying between them. The CDR3 runs to 9 residues. The V gene's germline CDR1 is DFQATT and CDR2 SNEGSKA (reference sequence). CDR3 bases: TGCAGTGCTAGTCCCGACCACTACTTC. Its protein is CSASPDHYF.

The J gene is TRBJ2-5, the V gene TRBV9; weak D call: TRBD1 (5 bases). Germline CDR1 is SGDLS and CDR2 is YYNGEE. This CDR3 comprises 13 residues. The germline V and J ends were trimmed by 3 bases and 5 bases, with 11 bases remaining between them. The CDR3 DNA sequence: TGTGCCAGCAGCGCCCAGGGCGGCGAGACCCAGTACTTC. This sequence encodes CASSAQGGETQYF.

V gene TRBV9 combines with J gene TRBJ1-5; tentative D call: TRBD1 (6 bases). V was shortened by 0 bases and J by 2 bases, with 9 bases between the two germline ends. Germline V gene sequence: CDR1 SGDLS, CDR2 YYNGEE. The CDR3 is made up of 15 amino acids. In DNA, the CDR3 is TGTGCCAGCAGCGTAGGAGCAGGGGGCAATCAGCCCCAGCATTTT. The encoded protein is CASSVGAGGNQPQHF.

V usage is TRBV7-9 and J usage is TRBJ1-5, with a tentative D call TRBD1 (5 bases). V was pared by 6 bases and J by 6 bases, with 15 bases between. The CDR3 spans 14 residues. Germline-derived CDR1 and CDR2 are SEHNR and FQNEAQ (reference sequence). CDR3 bases: TGTGCCAGCAGTATAACCCAGGGCGGTCAGCCCCAGCATTTT. It translates to CASSITQGGQPQHF.

This clone is a singleton in its sample. The chain combines TRBV4-1 with TRBJ1-2; 9 bases line up with TRBD1. Germline V gene data show CDR1 as MGHRA and CDR2 as YSYEKL. V dropped 4 bases and J dropped 4; count of bases not matched to a gene: 7. This CDR3 comprises 15 residues. Written as DNA, the CDR3 is TGCGCCAGCAGCCCAGGGACAGGGCTGGGCTATGGCTACACCTTC. It translates to CASSPGTGLGYGYTF.

This clone has only one observation. This chain joins TRBV3-1 (or the pseudogene TRBV3-2) and TRBJ2-1, with 9 nucleotides matching TRBD2. The CDR3 has 16 amino acids. CDR1 and CDR2 (germline): LGHDT, YNNKEL (reference sequence). V was pared by 0 bases and J by 3 bases, with 3 bases of the junction left unmatched. CDR3 nucleotide sequence: TGTGCCAGCAGCCAAGATCCAGCGGGGGGCTACAATGAGCAGTTCTTC. Amino acid sequence: CASSQDPAGGYNEQFF.

The chain joins TRBV20-1 to TRBJ1-1, with unresolved D. The germline V gene encodes CDR1 DFQATT and CDR2 SNEGSKA (reference sequence). The CDR3 contains 11 residues. Deletions cut 3 bases from V and 5 bases from J, with 7 bases between. CDR3 region: CSARWETEAFF. DNA for the CDR3: TGCAGTGCTAGGTGGGAGACTGAAGCTTTCTTT.

This chain links TRBV14 with TRBJ2-7; D uncertain. CDR3 length equals 17 residues. Germline V gives CDR1 SGHDN, CDR2 FVKESK. The V and J ends lost 0 bases and 2 bases respectively, with 17 bases between them. The CDR3: CASSQDNFGLTTYEQYF. The CDR3 DNA reads as TGTGCCAGCAGCCAAGATAACTTTGGGCTGACCACCTACGAGCAGTACTTC.

The rearrangement uses TRBV9 and TRBJ2-1; 7 bases agree with TRBD2. The CDR3 loop spans 15 amino acids. After removal of 3 bases from V and 5 bases from J, the junction contained 8 bases not matched to a gene. Per germline, CDR1 SGDLS and CDR2 YYNGEE. CDR3 in DNA: TGTGCCAGCAGCGCGGGCCAGCGGGGTAACAATGAGCAGTTCTTC. Protein sequence: CASSAGQRGNNEQFF.

The chain joins TRBV21-1 to TRBJ1-3; TRBD1 reflects the table's D call only, with no check against the DNA. TRBV21-1 is recorded as a pseudogene. CDR3 length: 15 amino acids. CDR3 coding DNA: TGTGCCAGCAGCAAAGCAGCAGGCTCTGGAAACACCATATATTTT. Its translation is CASSKAAGSGNTIYF.

The rearrangement uses TRBV7-6 and TRBJ2-2, with 7 bases that match TRBD1. Germline V lookup: CDR1 SGHVS, CDR2 FNYEAQ. The trim removed 2 bases at V and 7 bases at J, leaving 7 bases unmatched. This CDR3 has 15 residues. The CDR3 region has the DNA TGTGCCAGCAGCTTATTACAGGGGAATCACGGGGAGCTGTTTTTT. It encodes CASSLLQGNHGELFF.

The V gene is TRBV5-1, the J gene TRBJ1-4; no clear D gene. Trimming removed 0 bases from V and 3 bases from J, with 12 bases in between. The CDR3 contains 16 residues. The germline gives CDR1 SGHRS, CDR2 YFSETQ. The CDR3 DNA follows: TGCGCCAGCAGCTTGGCCGTGGCGGGAGCTAATGAAAAACTGTTTTTT. It translates to CASSLAVAGANEKLFF.

V gene TRBV9 combines with J gene TRBJ2-7; 9 bases line up with TRBD1. After removal of 3 bases from V and 3 bases from J, the junction contained 7 bases not matched to a gene. Looked up from germline, CDR1 is SGDLS and CDR2 is YYNGEE. The CDR3 covers 15 residues. CDR3 coding DNA: TGTGCCAGCAGCGCCGGGACAGGGCATTTCTACGAGCAGTACTTC. Translated, it gives CASSAGTGHFYEQYF. Together with reference TRBV9 and TRBJ2-7, the CDR3 gives the full variable domain: DSGVTQTPKHLITATGQRVTLRCSPRSGDLSVYWYQQSLDQGLQFLIQYYNGEERAKGNILERFSAQQFPDLHSELNLSSLELGDSALYFCASSAGTGHFYEQYFGPGTRLTVT.

The chain recombines TRBV5-8 with TRBJ1-2; D gene unclear. From germline, CDR1 is SGHTS and CDR2 YDEGEE. This CDR3 region has 12 residues. V was cut by 4 bases and J by 0 bases, with 4 bases left in between. CDR3 region: CASSTANYGYTF. The CDR3 nucleotides read TGTGCCAGCAGCACAGCTAACTATGGCTACACCTTC. Variable domain in full (rest from reference TRBV5-8 and TRBJ1-2): EAGVTQSPTHLIKTRGQQATLRCSPISGHTSVYWYQQALGLGLQFLLWYDEGEERNRGNFPPRFSGRQFPNYSSELNVNALELEDSALYLCASSTANYGYTFGSGTRLTVV.

This clone was seen a handful of times. The gene calls are TRBV18 and TRBJ2-7; D unclear. Trimming pared 3 bases from V and 6 bases from J, leaving 21 bases between. The CDR3 is 16 residues long. Germline values: CDR1 KGHSH, CDR2 LQKENI. The DNA of the CDR3 is TGTGCCAGCTCACCCCAGGCGGTAACTCTAGTTCTCGAGCAGTACTTC. Its translation is CASSPQAVTLVLEQYF.

The V gene is TRBV18, the J gene TRBJ2-7, with 7 bases identical to TRBD1. The CDR3 is 15 residues long. Per the germline V gene, CDR1 is KGHSH and CDR2 is LQKENI. V was clipped by 2 bases and J by 3 bases; unmatched bases: 7. The CDR3 DNA reads as TGTGCCAGCTCACCAGGGGCAGGGGGATACTACGAGCAGTACTTC. As protein: CASSPGAGGYYEQYF.

This chain links TRBV12-5 with TRBJ2-2; D gene ambiguous. CDR1 is LGHNT and CDR2 is FRNRAP in the germline V gene. This CDR3 has 15 residues. V was shortened by 7 bases and J by 0 bases, with 12 bases between the two germline ends. As DNA, the CDR3 is TGTGCTAGTGCCCCCCGGACCGCGAACACCGGGGAGCTGTTTTTT. This sequence encodes CASAPRTANTGELFF.